This T cell receptor (beta chain) was recorded in a study of blood T cell repertoires in COVID-19. Study overall: Samples of COVID-19 (acute and convalescent) were obtained from the United States, Italy and Spain. Sources were T cells, B-cell-depleted T cells, or PBMCs; the material itself was cDNA or gDNA.

Original analysis: Reference gene primer amplification gave nucleated cell count estimates. Profiled with immunoSEQ multiplex PCR; TCRdb holds only in-frame clones, not every one. Clone size and the V and J calls come from that table; the DNA yielded D and trimming. Of about 190,000 clones listed, 88% are singletons. V shed 3 bases and J shed 3 bases, with 14 bases lying between them. Germline V lookup: CDR1 MDHEN, CDR2 SYDVKM. This CDR3 spans 15 amino acids. This clone appeared once. Sequencing was performed on peripheral blood. The sequence came from a woman aged 40 to 50 who had recovered from COVID-19. The chain is built from TRBV28 and TRBJ1-2, with D tentatively TRBD1 (6 bases). CDR3 residues: CASSLIGRTDYGYTF. The CDR3 DNA is TGTGCCAGCAGTTTGATCGGAAGGACAGACTATGGCTACACCTTC.